The entry below describes one T cell receptor beta chain. Its antigen is undetermined. Germline V gene sequence: CDR1 ENHRY, CDR2 SYGVKD. This CDR3 is built from 16 residues. V lost 0 bases and J lost 6, with 17 bases in between. Study results and limitations: Larger-cohort validation covered only one TCR beta V-J rearrangement. Tumor memory CD4+ T cell TCR gene usage clustered with blood and lymph node memory CD4+ cells and lymph node naive CD4+ cells.

TCRdb re-derived calls from the 5' RACE reads in MiXCR, one entry per CDR3 protein. Here the sample spans tens of thousands of distinct CDR3 sequences, less than 30% being singletons. Treg sorting used a CD4+CD25+CD127-/low gate. The chain employs TRBV10-3 and TRBJ1-1; D ambiguous. The specimen sequenced was tumor-infiltrating Tregs sorted from the breast tumor. The source is a female donor with breast cancer. The CDR3 DNA follows: TGTGCCATCAGTGAGTCGAACCCCTCGGCAGGCTCTGAAGCTTTCTTT. This encodes CAISESNPSAGSEAFF.